The source of this T cell receptor beta chain is a study of vaccination effects on CD4 cells after COVID-19. Trimming pared 4 bases from V and 1 base from J, leaving 10 bases between. The germline gives CDR1 SSHAT, CDR2 FNYEAQ (reference sequence). The CDR3 has 15 amino acids. Notes on the study in general: Both infection-induced and vaccine-induced clones contracted markedly at late post-vaccination timepoints.

As regards this clone: Its cognate antigen is unknown.

Data came from immunoSEQ multiplex PCR; TCRdb stores just in-frame clones and leaves some out. The top ten clones hold approximately 4.3% of a sample with 55,000 to 75,000 clones, under 75% of them seen once. ViraFEST expansion of antigen-specific CD4+ T cells with viral peptide pools preceded sequencing. CD4+ T cells were isolated after less than 13 days of culture. Vaccine recipients, nucleocapsid antibody negative, had no prior SARS-CoV-2 infection. Supplemented with 8.5 to 10 IU/ml IL-2 and roughly 9.2 ug/ml peptides, two million PBMC per well were kept in culture. Sequences were derived from CD4+ T cells from PBMCs cultured with HCoV-OC43 spike peptides, sampled before COVID-19 vaccination. Specified subset: HCoV-OC43 spike overlapping peptide pool stimulation. The source is a human donor who received a COVID-19 vaccine. The V and J genes are TRBV7-7 and TRBJ2-2; D may be TRBD1 (5 bases). The CDR3 is CASSSSTVNTGELFF. CDR3 nucleotide sequence: TGTGCCAGCAGCTCATCGACAGTGAACACCGGGGAGCTGTTTTTT.